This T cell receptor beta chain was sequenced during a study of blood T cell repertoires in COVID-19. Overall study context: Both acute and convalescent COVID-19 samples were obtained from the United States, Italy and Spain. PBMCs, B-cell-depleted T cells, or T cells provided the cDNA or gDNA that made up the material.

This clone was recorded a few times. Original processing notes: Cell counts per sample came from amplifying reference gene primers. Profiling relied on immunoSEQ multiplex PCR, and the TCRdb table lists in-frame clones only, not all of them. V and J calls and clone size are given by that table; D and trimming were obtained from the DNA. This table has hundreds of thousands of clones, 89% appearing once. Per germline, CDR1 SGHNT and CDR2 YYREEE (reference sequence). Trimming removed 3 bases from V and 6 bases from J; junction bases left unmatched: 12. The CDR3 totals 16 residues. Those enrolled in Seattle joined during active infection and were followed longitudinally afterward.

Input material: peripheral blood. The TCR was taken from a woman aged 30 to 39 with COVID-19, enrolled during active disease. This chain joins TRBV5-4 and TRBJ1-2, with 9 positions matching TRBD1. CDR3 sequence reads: CASSSSQGAGSDGYTF. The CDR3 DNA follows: TGTGCCAGCAGCTCGTCACAGGGGGCAGGCTCAGATGGCTACACCTTC.